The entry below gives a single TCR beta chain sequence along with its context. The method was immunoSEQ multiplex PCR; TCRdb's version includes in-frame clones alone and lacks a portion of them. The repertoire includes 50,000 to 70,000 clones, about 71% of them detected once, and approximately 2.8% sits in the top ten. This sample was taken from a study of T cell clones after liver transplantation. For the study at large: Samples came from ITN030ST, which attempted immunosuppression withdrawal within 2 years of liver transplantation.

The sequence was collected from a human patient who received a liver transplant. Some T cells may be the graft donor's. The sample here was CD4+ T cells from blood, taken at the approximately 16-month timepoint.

As DNA, the CDR3 is TGTGCCAGCAGCGCCGCCGGGAACACCTACGAGCAGTACTTC. Translating gives CASSAAGNTYEQYF. This rearrangement joins TRBV5-5 to TRBJ2-7, with D possibly being TRBD2 (5 bases). Germline V CDR1 and CDR2: SGHKS, YYEKEE (reference sequence). The length of the CDR3 is 14 residues. V was shortened by 4 bases and J by 2 bases, with 13 bases between the two germline ends.